Presented here are 32 T cell receptor beta chains from one specimen sequenced in a study of post-analysis software for immune sequencing data. Findings of the study overall: Higher frequency in patients than in controls was seen for a handful of TRBV segments, with TRBV5-6, TRBV5-1 and TRBV20-1 among them.

These receptors are not linked to any known antigen. The authors incorporated unique molecular identifiers into the TCR beta cDNA libraries. TCRdb re-derived calls from the PCR reads in MiXCR, one entry per CDR3 protein. The data hold about 430,000 distinct CDR3 sequences, with 30% to 45% observed a single time. Specimen: blood. The source is a girl aged 2 to 9 with multiple sclerosis.

The chain joins TRBV27 to TRBJ2-7; D is undetermined. Trimming shortened V by 3 bases and J by 4 bases, and 13 bases separated the two germline ends. Germline V lookup: CDR1 MNHEY, CDR2 SMNVEV (reference sequence). The CDR3 is 14 amino acids. The CDR3 DNA reads TGTGCCAGCAGTTTTCAATACGGAAGTTACGAGCAGTACTTC. Its translation is CASSFQYGSYEQYF.

This clonotype was recorded many times. V usage is TRBV12-3 or TRBV12-4 and J usage is TRBJ2-6; 7 bases align to TRBD2. V dropped 6 bases and J dropped 1; count of bases not matched to a gene: 3. The CDR3 extends over 15 amino acids. Written as DNA, the CDR3 is TGTGCCAGCAGCTTCGGGGGGTCTGGGGCCAACGTCCTGACTTTC. Translating it yields CASSFGGSGANVLTF.

The chain joins TRBV15 to TRBJ2-7; a weak D match, TRBD2 (5 bases). Germline values: CDR1 LNHNV, CDR2 YYDKDF (reference sequence). The CDR3 is 15 amino acids. The ends were cut back, 5 bases at V and 5 bases at J, with 19 bases in the middle. CDR3 in amino acids: CATSSRGLGLDEQYF. In nucleotides, the CDR3 is TGTGCCACCAGCTCACGCGGGCTGGGTTTGGACGAGCAGTACTTC.

Comments on this clonotype: This may be a read error, as it is one base from a much larger clone. The chain is built from TRBV20-1 and TRBJ2-1, with 9 bases lining up with TRBD2. Germline CDR1 is DFQATT and CDR2 is SNEGSKA (reference sequence). The CDR3 runs 16 residues. The CDR3 bases are TGCAGTGCTAGTCCCCTACTAGCGGGCCTCTACAATGAGCGGTTCTTC. Translated, it gives CSASPLLAGLYNERFF.

This clonotype was seen just once. This chain joins TRBV5-8 and TRBJ2-2; no definite D call. The CDR3 contains 13 residues. Germline-derived CDR1 and CDR2 are SGHTS and YDEGEE. V was clipped by 7 bases and J by 1 base, with 8 bases between them. The CDR3 is CASRQQNTGELFF. As DNA, the CDR3 is TGTGCCAGCCGCCAGCAGAACACCGGGGAGCTGTTTTTT.

This clonotype was seen a few times. The chain recombines TRBV4-2 with TRBJ2-3, with 9 nucleotides matching TRBD2. J gave up 0 bases and V 4 bases, and 8 bases lay outside the gene matches. CDR1 and CDR2 from the germline V gene are LGHNA and YNFKEQ. This CDR3 contains 17 residues. CDR3 region: CASSRTLAGGSTDTQYF. In nucleotides, the CDR3 is TGTGCCAGCAGCCGTACGTTGGCGGGGGGGAGCACAGATACGCAGTATTTT.

The rearrangement joins TRBV12-3 or TRBV12-4 to TRBJ2-5; a weak D match, TRBD1 (6 bases). The CDR3 runs 14 residues. V was cut by 5 bases and J by 2 bases, with 12 bases left in between. The CDR3 reads CASSVSGAQETQYF. For the CDR3, the DNA is TGTGCCAGCAGTGTGTCAGGGGCTCAAGAGACCCAGTACTTC.

The rearrangement joins TRBV7-2 to TRBJ2-5; 8 bases agree with TRBD2. The CDR3 totals 14 residues. Germline V gives CDR1 SGHTA, CDR2 FQGNSA. V trimming: 5 bases; J trimming: 2 bases; junction bases outside the gene matches: 4. CDR3 DNA sequence: TGTGCCAGCAGCCCCATAGCGGGGCAAGAGACCCAGTACTTC. Translation gives CASSPIAGQETQYF.

This clonotype was counted a few times. V gene TRBV7-9 combines with J gene TRBJ2-6; possibly TRBD2 for D (6 bases). The CDR3 runs 18 residues. Trimming took 6 bases from V and 0 from J, leaving 18 bases between them. CDR1 and CDR2 (germline): SEHNR, FQNEAQ (reference sequence). The CDR3 is CASSSVAGRGSGANVLTF. The DNA for the CDR3 is TGTGCCAGCAGTTCGGTTGCGGGACGAGGCTCTGGGGCCAACGTCCTGACTTTC.

This clonotype was seen more than once but under ten times. This sequence joins TRBV5-6 and TRBJ2-1, with D unresolved. V dropped 1 base and J dropped 6 bases, with 5 bases sitting between them. This CDR3 is 12 amino acids long. Per the germline V gene, CDR1 is SGHDT and CDR2 is YYEEEE. The CDR3 nucleotides are TGTGCCAGCAGCTTGAGCTTCAATGAGCAGTTCTTC. Encoded protein: CASSLSFNEQFF.

The chain joins TRBV12-5 to TRBJ1-1; D gene ambiguous. Germline CDR1 reads LGHNT; CDR2 reads FRNRAP. This CDR3 is built from 12 residues. Trimming left V 7 bases short and J 5 bases short, with 11 bases between. In DNA form, the CDR3 reads TGTGCTAGTGCCACCCAGTTGACTGAAGCTTTCTTT. It is translated as CASATQLTEAFF.

This clonotype was observed a few times. The CDR3, as DNA: TGCAGCGTTGAAAGGCGACTGGGACAGCTTGAAGCTTTCTTT. This translates into CSVERRLGQLEAFF. This chain connects TRBV29-1 to TRBJ1-1, with 7 bases aligning to TRBD1. Trimming cost V 2 bases and J 7 bases; bases outside gene matches: 10. CDR3 size: 14 residues. Germline lookup yields CDR1 SQVTM and CDR2 ANQGSEA.

The rearrangement uses TRBV7-9 and TRBJ2-7; D is possibly TRBD1 or TRBD2 (6 bases each). This CDR3 has 15 amino acids. CDR1 is SEHNR and CDR2 is FQNEAQ in the germline V gene (reference sequence). Deletions cut 3 bases from V and 6 bases from J, with 18 bases between. The CDR3, as DNA: TGTGCCAGCAGCTTGATGGGGGGCGAAGGGTTCGAGCAGTACTTC. It is translated as CASSLMGGEGFEQYF.

About this clonotype itself: Germline and junction disagree at one end, which may indicate a read error. The chain couples TRBV6-5 to TRBJ2-6; either TRBD1 or TRBD2 may supply D (5 bases each). The CDR3 loop spans 16 amino acids. Germline-derived CDR1 and CDR2 are MNHEY and SVGAGI. The CDR3 protein is CASSYGRMPGANVPTF. Written as DNA, the CDR3 is TGTGCCAGCAGTTACGGGAGAATGCCTGGGGCCAACGTCCCGACTTTC.

The chain's CDR3 is CSARGPWTDYNEQFF. Here the CDR3 DNA reads TGCAGTGCTAGAGGGCCCTGGACAGACTACAATGAGCAGTTCTTC. This rearrangement joins TRBV20-1 to TRBJ2-1, with D possibly TRBD1 on 6 matching bases. Trimming removed 1 base from V and 3 bases from J, with 13 bases in between. The CDR3 has 15 residues. Germline CDR1 reads DFQATT; CDR2 reads SNEGSKA (reference sequence).

The genes are TRBV7-9 and TRBJ2-7; 7 bases agree with TRBD1. V shed 4 bases and J 3 bases; nucleotides not matched to a gene: 9. The CDR3 is made up of 15 amino acids. The germline CDR1 and CDR2 sequences are SEHNR and FQNEAQ (reference sequence). The CDR3: CASSSGQEYNYEQYF. The CDR3 DNA reads as TGTGCCAGCAGCTCCGGACAGGAGTACAACTACGAGCAGTACTTC.

This rearrangement joins TRBV28 to TRBJ2-3; 8 bases are a match to TRBD2. Germline loops: CDR1 MDHEN, CDR2 SYDVKM. The J segment lost 10 bases and the V segment lost 3 bases, leaving 9 bases of the junction unmatched. The CDR3 runs to 14 residues. The CDR3 DNA is TGTGCCAGCAGTTTCCGGAGCGGGAGTCTCGCGCAGTATTTT. Amino acids: CASSFRSGSLAQYF. Drawing the rest from reference TRBV28 and TRBJ2-3, the complete variable domain is DVKVTQSSRYLVKRTGEKVFLECVQDMDHENMFWYRQDPGLGLRLIYFSYDVKMKEKGDIPEGYSVSREKKERFSLILESASTNQTSMYLCASSFRSGSLAQYFGPGTRLTVL.

This clonotype was detected a few times. This sequence joins TRBV7-2 and TRBJ2-5, with D tentatively TRBD1 or TRBD2 (5 bases each). The J call could be wrong; TRBJ2-7 is a better fit for the DNA end. CDR3 size: 15 residues. Germline V gives CDR1 SGHTA, CDR2 FQGNSA. The CDR3 protein is CASSLWQGPSYEQYF. The CDR3 DNA sequence: TGTGCCAGCAGCTTATGGCAGGGACCGTCCTACGAGCAGTACTTC.

The chain joins TRBV20-1 to TRBJ2-5, with TRBD2 matching 10 bases. The CDR3 contains 16 residues. From germline, CDR1 is DFQATT and CDR2 SNEGSKA (reference sequence). The junction had 9 bases not matched to a gene; V was cut back by 1 base and J by 4 bases. In DNA, the CDR3 is TGCAGTGCTAGAGCCCTGCTAGCGGGAGACCTAGAGACCCAGTACTTC. Translation gives CSARALLAGDLETQYF.

With regard to this clonotype: The DNA is omitted, as the CDR3 cannot be located on it reliably, and the CDR3 follows TCRdb's listing. The CDR3 loop reads CASSRVDVASGANVLTF. The V gene is TRBV5-1, the J gene TRBJ2-6. The CDR3 spans 17 amino acids, including both terminal residues. CDR1 is SGHRS, CDR2 YFSETQ, per germline.

This clonotype was seen a handful of times. The chain combines TRBV6-2 or TRBV6-3 with TRBJ2-7, with no clear D. Germline CDR1 and CDR2: MNHEY and SVGEGT. The CDR3 length is 15 residues. Trimming cost V 2 bases and J 1 base, with 12 bases left between them. CDR3 region: CASSYSSSGSYEQYF. CDR3 bases: TGTGCCAGCAGTTACAGCTCCTCCGGTTCCTACGAGCAGTACTTC.

The V and J genes are TRBV27 and TRBJ2-5; 10 bases fit TRBD2. Germline assignment: CDR1 MNHEY and CDR2 SMNVEV (reference sequence). The CDR3 consists of 15 residues. V gave up 5 bases and J gave up 1 base; unmatched junction bases: 4. The CDR3 nucleotides read TGTGCCAGCAGTATTATAGCGGGAGGCCAAGAGACCCAGTACTTC. Amino acids: CASSIIAGGQETQYF.

This clonotype was recorded a few times. CDR3 sequence reads: CASMGGVTYGYTF. As DNA, the CDR3 is TGTGCCAGCATGGGGGGGGTGACCTATGGCTACACCTTC. V is TRBV6-5 and J is TRBJ1-2; possible D gene TRBD1, 5 bases. The CDR3 totals 13 residues. The germline V gene encodes CDR1 MNHEY and CDR2 SVGAGI. V lost 7 bases and J lost 4, with 13 bases in between.

The chain uses TRBV13 and TRBJ2-1, with D perhaps TRBD2 (5 bases). V was trimmed by 1 base and J by 6 bases, leaving 10 bases between them. The CDR3 length is 14 residues. CDR1 and CDR2 (germline): PRHDT, FYEKMQ (reference sequence). Here the CDR3 DNA reads TGTGCCAGCAGCTTAGTAGGAGGCTCCAATGAGCAGTTCTTC. It encodes CASSLVGGSNEQFF.

The chain employs TRBV6-1 and TRBJ2-1; 12 bases fit TRBD2. This CDR3 comprises 17 residues. The germline CDR1 and CDR2 sequences are MNHNS and SASEGT. V shed 6 bases, J shed 3 bases, and the junction held 9 bases outside the gene matches. Here the CDR3 DNA reads TGTGCCAGCAGCAGGGGACTAGCGGGCCTCATCTACAATGAGCAGTTCTTC. Encoded protein: CASSRGLAGLIYNEQFF.

The chain links TRBV29-1 to TRBJ2-3; D is tentatively TRBD1 or TRBD2 (6 bases each). CDR1 is SQVTM, CDR2 ANQGSEA, per germline. V shed 8 bases and J shed 0 bases, with 18 bases lying between them. This CDR3 has 15 amino acids. CDR3 nucleotides: TGCAGCTCCAAAGGGGGGATGGGAAGCACAGATACGCAGTATTTT. Residues: CSSKGGMGSTDTQYF.

This clonotype showed up just a few times. The V call is TRBV12-3 or TRBV12-4, the J call TRBJ1-4, with 9 bases matching TRBD1. J gave up 10 bases and V 6 bases, and 6 bases lay outside the gene matches. The CDR3 totals 13 residues. In DNA form, the CDR3 reads TGTGCCAGCAGCTCCGGGACAGGGCGAAAACTGTTTTTT. Translated: CASSSGTGRKLFF.

The chain joins TRBV20-1 to TRBJ1-1, with D perhaps matching TRBD1 (6 bases). Trimming shortened V by 6 bases and J by 3 bases, and 20 bases separated the two germline ends. Germline-derived CDR1 and CDR2 are DFQATT and SNEGSKA (reference sequence). This CDR3 has 15 amino acids. CDR3 DNA sequence: TGCAGTGCCAAAAACCAGTACAGGGAGGACACTGAAGCTTTCTTT. Translating gives CSAKNQYREDTEAFF.

This clonotype was counted between two and nine times. At one end, the junction sequence differs from germline, possibly due to a read error. The chain links TRBV20-1 to TRBJ2-3; D unclear. Per the germline V gene, CDR1 is DFQATT and CDR2 is SNEGSKA (reference sequence). The CDR3 contains 13 residues. The DNA for the CDR3 is TGCAGTGCGAGAGACGTTAGCACAGATACGCAGTATTTT. This encodes CSARDVSTDTQYF.

The rearrangement uses TRBV27 and TRBJ2-7, with a possible D match to TRBD2 (5 bases). The V gene lost 4 bases and the J gene lost 1 base, with 11 bases spanning the gap. The CDR3 length is 14 residues. Looked up from germline, CDR1 is MNHEY and CDR2 is SMNVEV (reference sequence). CDR3 coding DNA: TGTGCCAGCAGTTGGTCCAGAGGGTCCTACGAGCAGTACTTC. Amino acids: CASSWSRGSYEQYF.

This chain uses TRBV7-2 with TRBJ2-7, with 11 bases matching TRBD2. The CDR3 spans 17 residues. Germline V CDR1 and CDR2: SGHTA, FQGNSA. The junction had 7 bases not matched to a gene; V was cut back by 1 base and J by 2 bases. The CDR3 region is CASSLVGSGRVTYEQYF. The CDR3 DNA reads as TGTGCCAGCAGCTTAGTCGGTAGCGGGAGGGTTACCTACGAGCAGTACTTC. Full variable domain (rest looked up from reference TRBV7-2 and TRBJ2-7): GAGVSQSPSNKVTEKGKDVELRCDPISGHTALYWYRQSLGQGLEFLIYFQGNSAPDKSGLPSDRFSAERTGGSVSTLTIQRTQQEDSAVYLCASSLVGSGRVTYEQYFGPGTRLTVT.

This clonotype was recorded once. This chain joins TRBV20-1 and TRBJ1-5, with 7 bases lining up with TRBD1. CDR3 length: 16 residues. Germline V lookup: CDR1 DFQATT, CDR2 SNEGSKA (reference sequence). J gave up 2 bases and V 4 bases, and 11 bases lay outside the gene matches. CDR3 residues: CSANDRAGGGNQPQHF. The CDR3, as DNA: TGCAGTGCTAACGACAGGGCGGGTGGAGGCAATCAGCCCCAGCATTTT.